The rows below give T cell receptor beta chains drawn from one sample of a study of blood T cell repertoires in COVID-19. Here immunoSEQ multiplex PCR was the method, and the copy in TCRdb shows in-frame clones only, minus some. Of 70,000 to 80,000 clones listed, approximately 87% are singletons. The specimen was peripheral blood. The receptors shown here come from an older man in a cohort sampled during active COVID-19. Each CDR3 is given with its conserved first and last residue. A D gene is named only where the DNA matches it firmly. Size is omitted from some rows. Given values are once, few, many or a class for expanded clones.

J gene,CDR3 length,D gene,V gene,clone size,CDR3 protein,CDR3 DNA
TRBJ1-5,16,.,TRBV7-2,.,CASSLGSSSPNQPQHF,TGTGCCAGCAGCTTAGGGTCGAGCTCCCCCAATCAGCCCCAGCATTTT
TRBJ2-1,15,TRBD1,TRBV6-5,.,CASSRGTGTYNEQFF,TGTGCCAGCAGTCGGGGGACAGGGACCTACAATGAGCAGTTCTTC
TRBJ2-2,14,TRBD1,TRBV28,once,CASSLRGFAGELFF,TGTGCCAGCAGCCTCAGGGGGTTTGCCGGGGAGCTGTTTTTT
TRBJ1-2,16,TRBD1,TRBV19,.,CASIDRGTGDRYGYTF,TGTGCCAGTATTGACCGCGGGACAGGGGATCGCTATGGCTACACCTTC
TRBJ2-2,16,.,TRBV10-3,few,CAISDSQGVNTGELFF,TGTGCCATCAGTGACTCACAGGGTGTGAACACCGGGGAGCTGTTTTTT
TRBJ1-4,16,TRBD1,TRBV2,once,CASSYTGGAANEKLFF,TGTGCCAGCAGTTACACAGGGGGCGCGGCTAATGAAAAACTGTTTTTT
TRBJ2-3,14,.,TRBV29-1,.,CSVATKLGTDTQYF,TGCAGCGTTGCGACTAAGCTCGGCACAGATACGCAGTATTTT
TRBJ1-6,14,TRBD1,TRBV6-5,.,CASSRDRPNSPLHF,TGTGCCAGCAGCAGGGACAGGCCTAATTCACCCCTCCACTTT
TRBJ2-7,14,.,TRBV5-1,.,CASSLGSGTYEQYF,TGCGCCAGCAGCTTGGGGTCAGGCACCTACGAGCAGTACTTC
TRBJ1-5,16,.,TRBV3-1/TRBV3-2,.,CASSQGRTVGNQPQHF,TGTGCCAGCAGCCAAGGCCGGACAGTCGGCAATCAGCCCCAGCATTTT
TRBJ2-2,15,TRBD1,TRBV3-1/TRBV3-2,.,CASSQNLGQAGELFF,TGTGCCAGCAGCCAAAATCTTGGACAGGCCGGGGAGCTGTTTTTT
TRBJ1-3,13,.,TRBV6-5,once,CASQGYSGNTIYF,TGTGCCAGCCAGGGGTACTCTGGAAACACCATATATTTT
TRBJ1-1,14,TRBD1,TRBV27,.,CASNYRGRDTEAFF,TGTGCCAGCAACTACAGGGGGCGGGACACTGAAGCTTTCTTT
TRBJ2-4,15,.,TRBV5-4,few,CASSLGQGSGNIQYF,TGTGCCAGCAGCTTGGGCCAGGGAAGTGGAAACATTCAGTACTTC
TRBJ2-1,15,.,TRBV5-1,.,CASSPSGGLSTEQFF,TGCGCCAGCAGCCCTTCAGGAGGACTATCGACTGAGCAGTTCTTC
TRBJ2-3,15,TRBD1,TRBV6-5,many,CASSTGTGTTDTQYF,TGTGCCAGCAGTACCGGGACAGGTACCACAGATACGCAGTATTTT
TRBJ1-1,13,.,TRBV27,few,CASSQQGNTEAFF,TGTGCCAGCAGTCAACAGGGGAACACTGAAGCTTTCTTT
TRBJ2-1,19,.,TRBV4-2,.,CASSQEEGGGGGPYNEQFF,TGTGCCAGCAGCCAAGAAGAGGGGGGCGGCGGGGGACCCTACAATGAGCAGTTCTTC
TRBJ2-5,14,TRBD2,TRBV18,.,CASSPAGGSETQYF,TGTGCCAGCTCTCCCGCGGGGGGGTCAGAGACCCAGTACTTC
TRBJ1-5,15,TRBD1,TRBV4-2,.,CASSLTGTINQPQHF,TGTGCCAGCAGCTTGACAGGGACCATCAATCAGCCCCAGCATTTT
TRBJ2-7,15,TRBD2,TRBV5-4,.,CASSTGTSVAYEQYF,TGTGCCAGCAGCACCGGGACTAGCGTAGCCTACGAGCAGTACTTC
TRBJ2-2,12,.,TRBV11-3,.,CASSLSSGELFF,TGTGCCAGCAGCTTATCATCAGGGGAGCTGTTTTTT
TRBJ2-3,15,TRBD2,TRBV4-1,.,CASSQGGGQTDTQYF,TGCGCCAGCAGCCAAGGGGGGGGTCAGACAGATACGCAGTATTTT
TRBJ2-2,19,TRBD2,TRBV24-1,.,CATSDTSLAGGPRTGELFF,TGTGCCACCAGTGACACTTCCCTAGCGGGGGGGCCGCGCACCGGGGAGCTGTTTTTT
TRBJ2-2,17,TRBD1,TRBV27,.,CASSLRPGQGASGELFF,TGTGCCAGCAGTTTGCGACCGGGACAGGGGGCTTCCGGGGAGCTGTTTTTT
TRBJ2-4,16,.,TRBV19,.,CASTPDRLGAKNIQYF,TGTGCCAGTACCCCGGACAGACTGGGAGCCAAAAACATTCAGTACTTC
TRBJ2-7,14,.,TRBV11-2,once,CASSLDDFDYEQYF,TGTGCCAGCAGCTTAGACGACTTTGATTACGAGCAGTACTTC
TRBJ2-4,16,.,TRBV4-2,.,CASSQVVTQGKNIQYF,TGTGCCAGCAGCCAAGTGGTAACACAGGGCAAAAACATTCAGTACTTC
TRBJ2-1,12,.,TRBV4-2,.,CASSQEGRARFF,TGTGCCAGCAGCCAAGAAGGCAGGGCTCGGTTCTTC
TRBJ1-1,15,.,TRBV5-6,.,CASSRRQVVNTEAFF,TGTGCCAGCAGCAGAAGACAGGTGGTGAACACTGAAGCTTTCTTT
TRBJ2-3,16,.,TRBV3-1/TRBV3-2,.,CASSQIATIVTDTQYF,TGTGCCAGCAGCCAGATCGCGACTATAGTCACAGATACGCAGTATTTT
TRBJ1-6,15,.,TRBV6-5,many,CASSYSNRVQAPLHF,TGTGCCAGCAGTTACTCGAACAGGGTTCAGGCACCCCTCCACTTT
TRBJ1-2,13,.,TRBV6-1,.,CASSEEQGVGYTF,TGTGCCAGCAGTGAAGAACAGGGAGTTGGCTACACCTTC
TRBJ1-5,14,.,TRBV7-2,once,CASSRPGGNQPQHF,TGTGCCAGCAGCCGCCCGGGAGGGAATCAGCCCCAGCATTTT
TRBJ2-2,12,.,TRBV27,.,CASSTNTGELFF,TGTGCCAGCAGCACAAACACCGGGGAGCTGTTTTTT
TRBJ2-2,15,.,TRBV10-3,.,CAISEGDRGTGELFF,TGTGCCATCAGTGAGGGAGACCGAGGCACCGGGGAGCTGTTTTTT
TRBJ2-3,18,TRBD2,TRBV7-6,.,CASSPFPGTSGYTDTQYF,TGTGCCAGCAGCCCGTTCCCCGGGACTAGCGGCTACACAGATACGCAGTATTTT
TRBJ2-1,16,.,TRBV6-2/TRBV6-3,.,CASSLETGLAYNEQFF,TGTGCCAGCAGTTTGGAAACAGGGCTAGCTTACAATGAGCAGTTCTTC
TRBJ2-5,14,TRBD1,TRBV29-1,.,CSGHTGQPERPQYF,TGCAGCGGCCACACGGGACAGCCTGAGAGACCCCAGTACTTC
TRBJ1-4,15,.,TRBV28,.,CASRGGSPTNEKLFF,TGTGCCAGCAGGGGGGGGAGCCCAACTAATGAAAAACTGTTTTTT
TRBJ1-1,13,.,TRBV5-3,.,CARSLAVNTEAFF,TGTGCCAGAAGCTTGGCAGTGAACACTGAAGCTTTCTTT
TRBJ1-5,13,.,TRBV6-5,.,CASSKTGNQPQHF,TGTGCCAGCAGTAAGACGGGGAATCAGCCCCAGCATTTT
TRBJ2-7,14,TRBD1,TRBV4-1,.,CASSQGTGEYEQYF,TGCGCCAGCAGCCAAGGGACAGGTGAATACGAGCAGTACTTC
TRBJ2-7,15,TRBD1,TRBV4-3,.,CASSQEDRGSYEQYF,TGCGCCAGCAGCCAAGAGGACAGGGGCTCCTACGAGCAGTACTTC